This T cell receptor beta chain originates from a study of CD8 T cells in ankylosing spondylitis (dated by TCRdb to 2016 to 2017). A note on the overall study: The study set out to find disease-linked TCR variants by profiling T cell receptor beta repertoires in ankylosing spondylitis patients and healthy donors. In total, the full study cohort was made up of 100 to 140 healthy donors and roughly 27 ankylosing spondylitis patients. Peripheral blood was sampled, and synovial fluid was additionally collected from ankylosing spondylitis patients. What the authors observed across the whole study: Some TCR beta motif variants had previously been reported in synovial fluid and blood of reactive arthritis patients, which suggested common disease-initiation mechanisms. A TCR beta motif made up of eight highly homologous amino acid variants appeared to be characteristic of blood from ankylosing spondylitis patients. The disease-linked clones were reported to be significantly enriched in matched synovial fluid samples from ankylosing spondylitis patients. In peripheral blood, the disease-linked clones were found at relatively low frequencies and had a CD8+ phenotype.

V lost 6 bases and J lost 0 bases, and the count of bases not matched to a germline gene is 7. Its CDR3 holds 16 amino acids, cysteine through valine. CDR3 DNA is the only sequence kept; it has 48 bases, read in frame from the first base. Taken from the germline V gene (reference sequence), the CDR1 and CDR2 loops are LNHDA and SQIVND. This clonotype appeared many times. Its antigen remains undetermined. No much larger clone exists at a distance of one base, and base qualities are not known. Data came from an Illumina HiSeq 2500. TCR beta libraries were prepared by quantitative 5'-RACE with molecular barcodes. The original methods were these. To identify disease-linked TCR variants, a new computational method was used, one built on a probabilistic model of VDJ rearrangement. TCRdb redid the processing of the public reads, applying fastp at Q25 and MiXCR, and retained in-frame beta chains. Here each entry gathers all rows of one CDR3 protein and keeps the most common genes and DNA. These V and J calls rely on TCRdb rather than the paper's analysis. The sample data list some 180,000 distinct CDR3 sequences, and approximately 18% of these were observed just once. The ten largest clones add up to around 4.1% of the sample.

Material for sequencing was blood, either unsorted or a sorted T cell fraction (not recorded which). The chain uses TRBV19 and TRBJ2-7; TRBD2 lines up with 11 middle nucleotides. This sequence originates from a male donor aged 10-35 years with ankylosing spondylitis or in good health (not recorded which). Donor details come from another sample of the same person, matched by shared clones. The DNA sequence follows: TGTGCCAGTAGACCCCTAGCGGGAGGTCCCTCCTACGAGCAGTACGTC. Translated, this gives CASRPLAGGPSYEQYV.